This record covers a single TCR beta chain. Its antigen remains unidentified. The sequencing template was cDNA reverse transcribed from extracted RNA. Assay: immunoSEQ multiplex PCR; the TCRdb copy retains only in-frame clones and omits some. The table has about 160,000 clones, just over 65% seen once. Treatment indicated: oral pan-JAK inhibitor, 5-10 mg twice daily. Punch biopsies of lesional scalp, plus peripheral blood, were taken from alopecia areata patients. PBMCs served as the source from which CD4+ and CD8+ T cells were sorted. The data were obtained in a study of CD8+ T cells in alopecia areata. Study-wide results and caveats: Compared with normal scalp, lesional scalp had higher clonality and more expanded CD8+ clones. Tofacitinib yielded significantly lower scalp clonality and fewer expanded CD8+ clones among the top 100.

The CDR3 contains 14 residues. The V gene lost 1 base and the J gene lost 0 bases, with 5 bases spanning the gap. Germline CDR1 KGHSH, CDR2 LQKENI. The clonotype comes from a human donor with alopecia areata. The source material was CD4+ T cells sorted from blood, sampled at week 4, from a patient treated with tofacitinib. The J gene is TRBJ2-3, the V gene TRBV18, with unresolved D. The CDR3 region is CASSPLDSTDTQYF. CDR3 coding DNA: TGTGCCAGCTCACCACTGGACAGCACAGATACGCAGTATTTT.